Listed here are 25 T cell receptor beta chains from one sample, sequenced in a study of post-analysis software for immune sequencing data. Unique molecular identifiers were built into the TCR beta cDNA libraries. One entry per CDR3 protein results from TCRdb running MiXCR on the PCR reads. The sample carries approximately 770,000 distinct CDR3 sequences, around 45% recorded once. Their antigens remain unidentified. Study findings and constraints: Roughly five TRBV segments were significantly more frequent in patients than in controls. TRBV5-6, TRBV5-1 and TRBV20-1 were among these segments.

The sample was blood. Receptors originate from a girl aged 5-17 years with multiple sclerosis.

With regard to this clonotype: The germline gene is not matched at one end of the junction; a read error may be the cause. The rearrangement uses TRBV11-2 and TRBJ2-1, with D perhaps TRBD1 (7 bases). The CDR3 is 14 residues long. Germline V lookup: CDR1 SGHAT, CDR2 FQNNGV. DNA of the CDR3: TGTGCCAGCAGCTCCCAGGGGGGTTACAACGAGCAGTTCTTC. Translation gives CASSSQGGYNEQFF.

This clonotype has just one count. V usage is TRBV4-2 and J usage is TRBJ2-5, with TRBD1 identical over 8 bases. Trimming at V came to 3 bases and at J to 4 bases, leaving 1 base not matched to a gene. CDR3 length: 13 residues. Germline values: CDR1 LGHNA, CDR2 YNFKEQ. This CDR3 reads CASSQGQAETQYF. Written as DNA, the CDR3 is TGTGCCAGCAGCCAGGGACAGGCAGAGACCCAGTACTTC.

This clonotype was found a few times. This CDR3 is CASSLGGQDQETQYF. The CDR3 DNA reads as TGTGCCAGCAGCTTAGGGGGACAGGACCAAGAGACCCAGTACTTC. This rearrangement joins TRBV11-2 to TRBJ2-5; 8 bases agree with TRBD1. CDR1 and CDR2 (germline): SGHAT, FQNNGV. This CDR3 has 15 amino acids. Trimming at V came to 1 base and at J to 0 bases, leaving 1 base not matched to a gene.

This clonotype came up a few times. The V and J genes are TRBV12-3 or TRBV12-4 and TRBJ1-2; D remains unclear. The CDR3 has 14 residues. Trimming removed 5 bases from V and 0 bases from J, with 10 bases in between. The CDR3 reads CASSPRVPNYGYTF. In DNA, the CDR3 is TGTGCCAGCAGTCCTCGGGTCCCTAACTATGGCTACACCTTC.

The chain uses TRBV5-1 and TRBJ2-3; no clear D gene. CDR3 length: 14 residues. Germline CDR1 and CDR2: SGHRS and YFSETQ. Trimming took 0 bases from V and 3 from J, leaving 8 bases between them. The CDR3, as DNA: TGCGCCAGCAGCTTGGAGAGCATAACAGATACGCAGTATTTT. Protein: CASSLESITDTQYF.

This chain links TRBV13 with TRBJ2-5; 9 nucleotides match TRBD1. The DNA end is more similar to TRBJ2-7, so the J call may be wrong. The CDR3 covers 15 residues. The germline V gene has CDR1 PRHDT and CDR2 FYEKMQ (reference sequence). CDR3 region: CASSRQGQGRYEQYF. The CDR3 DNA reads as TGTGCCAGCAGCCGACAGGGACAGGGTCGCTACGAGCAGTACTTC.

J is TRBJ2-7 and V is TRBV6-6; the D is unclear. Germline CDR1 is MNHNY and CDR2 is SVGAGI (reference sequence). Trimming took 7 bases from V and 0 from J, leaving 13 bases between them. The CDR3 has 14 amino acids. CDR3 sequence reads: CASTIGSPSYEQYF. CDR3 bases: TGTGCCAGCACCATAGGGTCCCCCTCCTACGAGCAGTACTTC.

This sequence joins TRBV4-2 and TRBJ2-1; D not resolved. CDR3 length: 14 residues. The germline V and J ends were trimmed by 0 bases and 8 bases, with 11 bases remaining between them. Germline CDR1 is LGHNA and CDR2 is YNFKEQ. CDR3 region: CASSQDPTVDEQFF. The CDR3 nucleotides read TGTGCCAGCAGCCAAGATCCGACGGTCGATGAGCAGTTCTTC.

This clonotype was seen only a few times. The genes are TRBV6-2 or TRBV6-3 and TRBJ2-1; D remains ambiguous. The J call is in doubt because the DNA end fits TRBJ2-7 better. CDR3 length equals 12 residues. CDR1 and CDR2 from the germline V gene are MNHEY and SVGEGT. CDR3 in DNA: TGTGCCAGCAGTTCATGGTACAATGAGCAGTACTTC. This sequence encodes CASSSWYNEQYF.

V gene TRBV5-1 combines with J gene TRBJ2-1; TRBD2 agrees at 7 bases. The junction had 13 bases not matched to a gene; V was cut back by 5 bases and J by 5 bases. Per the germline V gene, CDR1 is SGHRS and CDR2 is YFSETQ. The CDR3 is 16 residues long. CDR3 residues: CASSFGKTSADNEQFF. The CDR3 DNA is TGCGCCAGCAGTTTCGGAAAAACTAGCGCGGACAATGAGCAGTTCTTC.

The V call is TRBV9, the J call TRBJ1-1; no clear D gene. The V end lost 0 bases, the J end lost 1 base, and 7 bases lay between the germline ends. The CDR3 length is 14 residues. Germline V CDR1 and CDR2: SGDLS, YYNGEE. CDR3 in amino acids: CASSVAVANTEAFF. The CDR3 DNA is TGTGCCAGCAGCGTAGCTGTGGCGAACACTGAAGCTTTCTTT.

This clonotype was seen a few times. The gene calls are TRBV10-3 and TRBJ2-7; no definite D call. This CDR3 region has 11 residues. The germline V gene encodes CDR1 ENHRY and CDR2 SYGVKD. Trimming left V 6 bases short and J 1 base short, with 4 bases between. This CDR3 reads CAISQSYEQYF. The CDR3 DNA reads as TGTGCCATCAGCCAGTCCTACGAGCAGTACTTC.

This clonotype was seen a single time. This chain connects TRBV28 to TRBJ2-2; 7 nucleotides agree with TRBD1. CDR3 size: 13 residues. CDR1 and CDR2 from the germline V gene are MDHEN and SYDVKM. With 11 bases clipped from V and 5 bases from J, the junction kept 8 bases outside the gene matches. The CDR3 sequence is CAGRGRGTGELFF. The CDR3 coding sequence is TGTGCCGGAAGGGGGCGTGGGACCGGGGAGCTGTTTTTT.

This chain uses TRBV5-5 with TRBJ1-1; D unclear. The ends were cut back, 3 bases at V and 6 bases at J, with 9 bases in the middle. The CDR3 length is 12 residues. CDR1 SGHKS and CDR2 YYEKEE come from the germline V gene (reference sequence). CDR3 in DNA: TGTGCCAGCAGCTCACCCGAGGCTGAAGCTTTCTTT. Residues: CASSSPEAEAFF. Based on the CDR3 plus reference TRBV5-5 and TRBJ1-1, the full variable domain is DAGVTQSPTHLIKTRGQQVTLRCSPISGHKSVSWYQQVLGQGPQFIFQYYEKEERGRGNFPDRFSARQFPNYSSELNVNALLLGDSALYLCASSSPEAEAFFGQGTRLTVV.

In its sample, this clonotype was seen a few times. V gene TRBV7-9 combines with J gene TRBJ1-4; D gene ambiguous. The V gene's germline CDR1 is SEHNR and CDR2 FQNEAQ (reference sequence). The CDR3 totals 12 residues. The germline V and J ends were trimmed by 3 bases and 12 bases, with 11 bases remaining between them. In nucleotides, the CDR3 is TGTGCCAGCAGCTTTTTCCAAGTGGAACTGTTTTTT. Translating gives CASSFFQVELFF.

The chain uses TRBV7-2 and TRBJ1-5; D is undetermined. The length of the CDR3 is 16 residues. V lost 1 base and J 1 base, leaving 11 bases between the germline ends. Germline V gene sequence: CDR1 SGHTA, CDR2 FQGNSA. The CDR3 bases are TGTGCCAGCAGCTTAGTGCCAGGAGGAAGCAATCAGCCCCAGCATTTT. This codes for CASSLVPGGSNQPQHF.

The rearrangement uses TRBV9 and TRBJ2-1, with TRBD2 as a possible D gene (5 bases). The CDR3 is 14 amino acids. The germline V gene encodes CDR1 SGDLS and CDR2 YYNGEE. V lost 4 bases and J lost 6, with 14 bases in between. The CDR3 protein is CASSPTGLPNEQFF. The CDR3 DNA reads TGTGCCAGCAGCCCTACTGGACTTCCCAATGAGCAGTTCTTC.

J is TRBJ2-5 and V is TRBV20-1, with D perhaps TRBD2 (5 bases). Germline CDR1 reads DFQATT; CDR2 reads SNEGSKA (reference sequence). This CDR3 spans 12 amino acids. Trimming removed 8 bases from V and 4 bases from J, with 14 bases in between. CDR3 residues: CSIYGRGETQYF. The CDR3 DNA reads TGCAGTATTTATGGCCGGGGAGAGACCCAGTACTTC.

This chain joins TRBV7-2 and TRBJ1-2; the match to TRBD1 covers 8 bases. The CDR3 is made up of 12 amino acids. With V trimmed by 5 bases and J by 8 bases, 4 bases remained unmatched. Germline V gene lookup returns CDR1 SGHTA and CDR2 FQGNSA. The CDR3: CASSVRGRGYTF. DNA of the CDR3: TGTGCCAGCAGCGTCAGGGGGCGAGGCTACACCTTC.

The rearrangement joins TRBV11-2 to TRBJ2-1; D possibly uses TRBD1 or TRBD2 (5 bases each). Trimming stripped 6 bases from V and 9 bases from J, with 18 bases between. CDR3 length: 14 residues. Germline loops: CDR1 SGHAT, CDR2 FQNNGV. The CDR3 sequence: CASRPYRDGGEQFF. The CDR3 DNA is TGTGCCAGCAGACCTTATCGGGACGGCGGTGAGCAGTTCTTC.

The rearrangement joins TRBV9 to TRBJ2-3, with 7 positions matching TRBD2. Trimming removed 0 bases from V and 2 bases from J; junction bases left unmatched: 6. Germline V gives CDR1 SGDLS, CDR2 YYNGEE. This CDR3 is built from 16 residues. CDR3 sequence reads: CASSVGSGVLTDTQYF. Here the CDR3 DNA reads TGTGCCAGCAGCGTAGGGAGCGGGGTCCTCACAGATACGCAGTATTTT.

The chain recombines TRBV24-1 with TRBJ1-1, with no clear D. From germline, CDR1 is KGHDR and CDR2 SFDVKD. Trimming removed 7 bases from V and 1 base from J, with 9 bases in between. The CDR3 sequence is 13 residues long. The CDR3 reads CATRSTENTEAFF. CDR3 in DNA: TGTGCCACCAGATCGACGGAGAACACTGAAGCTTTCTTT.

The chain is built from TRBV29-1 and TRBJ1-1; D unresolved. This CDR3 is built from 11 residues. CDR1 SQVTM and CDR2 ANQGSEA come from the germline V gene. V was shortened by 0 bases and J by 8 bases, with 7 bases between the two germline ends. CDR3 coding DNA: TGCAGCGTTGAAGATTTGGAGGAAGCTTTCTTT. Translated, it gives CSVEDLEEAFF. The whole variable domain, filled in from reference TRBV29-1 and TRBJ1-1, reads SAVISQKPSRDICQRGTSLTIQCQVDSQVTMMFWYRQQPGQSLTLIATANQGSEATYESGFVIDKFPISRPNLTFSTLTVSNMSPEDSSIYLCSVEDLEEAFFGQGTRLTVV.

The rearrangement uses TRBV12-3 or TRBV12-4 and TRBJ2-7, with TRBD1 matching 9 bases. The CDR3 extends over 12 amino acids. The V gene end was trimmed by 6 bases and the J gene end by 6 bases; junction bases not matched to a gene: 3. DNA for the CDR3: TGTGCCAGCAGGCCGACAGGGGGCGAGCAGTACTTC. Protein: CASRPTGGEQYF.

This sequence joins TRBV7-9 and TRBJ2-1; TRBD2 aligns across 7 bases. Germline V gene sequence: CDR1 SEHNR, CDR2 FQNEAQ (reference sequence). V lost 5 bases to trimming and J lost 2 bases; unmatched junction nucleotides: 12. CDR3 length equals 17 residues. The CDR3 sequence is CASSQPSAGDTYNEQFF. CDR3 nucleotides: TGTGCCAGCAGCCAACCCTCGGCGGGAGACACCTACAATGAGCAGTTCTTC.